The 8 T cell receptor beta chains given below trace back to one sample, sequenced in a study of blood T cell repertoires in COVID-19. The method was immunoSEQ multiplex PCR; TCRdb's version includes in-frame clones alone and lacks a portion of them. Found here are approximately 310,000 clones, about 90% of them singletons; the top ten hold 7.8%. The sample was peripheral blood. The source is a woman in her 50s who had recovered from COVID-19.

The genes are TRBV5-5 and TRBJ2-5; 7 bases match TRBD1. With 0 bases clipped from V and 5 bases from J, the junction kept 7 bases outside the gene matches. Germline lookup yields CDR1 SGHKS and CDR2 YYEKEE (reference sequence). The CDR3 extends over 15 amino acids. CDR3 nucleotides: TGTGCCAGCAGCTTGGGGGGACAGTTAGGGGAGACCCAGTACTTC. Protein: CASSLGGQLGETQYF. Variable domain in full (rest from reference TRBV5-5 and TRBJ2-5): DAGVTQSPTHLIKTRGQQVTLRCSPISGHKSVSWYQQVLGQGPQFIFQYYEKEERGRGNFPDRFSARQFPNYSSELNVNALLLGDSALYLCASSLGGQLGETQYFGPGTRLLVL.

V and J are TRBV7-6 and TRBJ2-2, with D uncertain. The CDR3 length is 14 residues. Germline assignment: CDR1 SGHVS and CDR2 FNYEAQ. The V gene lost 5 bases and the J gene lost 2 bases, with 9 bases spanning the gap. The CDR3 DNA follows: TGTGCCAGCAGCCTAGACACCAACACCGGGGAGCTGTTTTTT. This sequence encodes CASSLDTNTGELFF.

V gene TRBV7-2 combines with J gene TRBJ2-3, with TRBD2 matching 7 bases. This CDR3 has 16 residues. The germline CDR1 and CDR2 sequences are SGHTA and FQGNSA. The trim removed 1 base at V and 1 base at J, leaving 5 bases unmatched. The CDR3 DNA reads TGTGCCAGCAGCTTAGAAGGGAGGGCGGGCACAGATACGCAGTATTTT. Residues: CASSLEGRAGTDTQYF.

With respect to this clone: Sequence at one end of the junction differs from germline and may be a read error. V is TRBV28 and J is TRBJ2-7; D possibly corresponds to TRBD1 (5 bases). The CDR3 extends over 11 amino acids. Germline V gene data show CDR1 as MDHEN and CDR2 as SYDVKM. The CDR3 DNA reads TGTGCCAGCAGTTTGCGAGCACAGGTTTTGTTC. It codes for CASSLRAQVLF.

The genes are TRBV5-1 and TRBJ2-1, with 7 bases aligning to TRBD2. J lost 7 bases, V lost 4 bases, and 8 bases had no gene match. This CDR3 region has 14 residues. Germline V gene data show CDR1 as SGHRS and CDR2 as YFSETQ. CDR3 amino acids: CASSQGLGSNEQFF. The DNA for the CDR3 is TGCGCCAGCAGCCAAGGACTAGGGAGTAATGAGCAGTTCTTC.

This rearrangement joins TRBV29-1 to TRBJ2-3; TRBD2 agrees at 13 bases. Per germline, CDR1 SQVTM and CDR2 ANQGSEA. This CDR3 is 16 amino acids long. After removal of 8 bases from V and 4 bases from J, the junction contained 12 bases not matched to a gene. Here the CDR3 reads CSFAGGLAGISDTQYF. In nucleotides, the CDR3 is TGCAGCTTCGCGGGGGGACTAGCGGGGATCTCAGATACGCAGTATTTT.

V gene TRBV2 combines with J gene TRBJ1-5; 8 bases match TRBD1. J lost 5 bases, V lost 4 bases, and 4 bases had no gene match. The CDR3 has 14 amino acids. The germline CDR1 and CDR2 sequences are SNHLY and FYNNEI. CDR3 nucleotide sequence: TGTGCCAGCAGTGTAGGACAGGGCTATCAGCCCCAGCATTTT. This gives the protein CASSVGQGYQPQHF.

This sequence joins TRBV4-3 and TRBJ1-2; possibly TRBD1 for D (6 bases). CDR1 is LGHNA and CDR2 is YSLEER in the germline V gene. The CDR3 is 14 residues long. V lost 2 bases, J lost 6 bases, and 13 bases lay in between. The CDR3 coding sequence is TGCGCCAGCAGCCAATTTTGGACAGAAGATGGCTACACCTTC. This codes for CASSQFWTEDGYTF.